Here is one T cell receptor (beta chain) with its context. Its antigen is currently unknown. The data were taken from a study of CD8 T cells in Susac syndrome. Whole-study context: There were five or six sequenced Susac syndrome patients with active disease and under ten in remission. The Susac syndrome patients were therapy-naive, on corticosteroids, or on intravenous immunoglobulin alone at blood draw. Findings and limits, study-wide: As the study acknowledged, the number of individuals who were part of its TCR sequencing and HLA analysis was relatively small.

The diagnostic criteria for definite or probable disease, as recently defined, were met by the patients with Susac syndrome. 0.5 to 1 ug RNA was reverse transcribed with random hexamers. TCRdb redid the calling of the immunoSEQ multiplex PCR reads with MiXCR, one entry per CDR3 protein. Among about 180,000 distinct CDR3 sequences listed, roughly 94% were seen once. The CDR3 consists of 11 residues. V dropped 5 bases and J dropped 9 bases, with 11 bases sitting between them. The germline CDR1 and CDR2 sequences are MDHEN and SYDVKM. The sequencing sample was made of CD4+ T cells from PBMCs. The receptor was derived from a human donor with Susac syndrome. This chain uses TRBV28 with TRBJ2-7, with no clear D. CDR3 sequence (DNA): TGTGCCAGCAGTCCCGGGTTGGGGCAGTACTTC. Amino acid sequence: CASSPGLGQYF.